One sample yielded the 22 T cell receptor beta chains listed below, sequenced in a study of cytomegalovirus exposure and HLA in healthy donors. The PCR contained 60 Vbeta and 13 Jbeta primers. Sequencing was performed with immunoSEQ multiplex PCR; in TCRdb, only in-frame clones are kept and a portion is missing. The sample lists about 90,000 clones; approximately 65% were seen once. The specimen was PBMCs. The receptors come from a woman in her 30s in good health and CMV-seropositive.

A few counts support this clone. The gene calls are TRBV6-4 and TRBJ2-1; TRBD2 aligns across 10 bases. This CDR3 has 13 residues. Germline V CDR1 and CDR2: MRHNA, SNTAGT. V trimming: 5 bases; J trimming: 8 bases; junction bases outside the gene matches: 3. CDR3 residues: CASSTGTSDEQFF. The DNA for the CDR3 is TGTGCCAGCAGTACCGGGACTAGCGATGAGCAGTTCTTC.

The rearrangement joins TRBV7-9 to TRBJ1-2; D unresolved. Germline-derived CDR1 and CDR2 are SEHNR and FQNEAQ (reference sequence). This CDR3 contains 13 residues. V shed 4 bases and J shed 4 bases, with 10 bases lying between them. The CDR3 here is CASSSARVYGYTF. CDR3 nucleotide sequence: TGTGCCAGCAGCTCTGCACGAGTCTATGGCTACACCTTC.

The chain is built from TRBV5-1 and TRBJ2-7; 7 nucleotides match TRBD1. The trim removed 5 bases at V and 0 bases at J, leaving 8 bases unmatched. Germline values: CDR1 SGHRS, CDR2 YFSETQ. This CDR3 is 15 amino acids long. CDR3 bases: TGCGCCAGCAGGGTGAGGGACAGCAGCTCCTACGAGCAGTACTTC. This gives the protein CASRVRDSSSYEQYF.

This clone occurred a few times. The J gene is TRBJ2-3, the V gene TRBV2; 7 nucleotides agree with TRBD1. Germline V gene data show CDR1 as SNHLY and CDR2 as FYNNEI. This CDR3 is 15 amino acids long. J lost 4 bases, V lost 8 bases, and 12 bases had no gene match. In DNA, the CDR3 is TGTGCCAGCCGAGTCGGGGACAGCGGATCAGATACGCAGTATTTT. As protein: CASRVGDSGSDTQYF. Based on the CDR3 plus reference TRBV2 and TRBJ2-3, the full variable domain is EPEVTQTPSHQVTQMGQEVILRCVPISNHLYFYWYRQILGQKVEFLVSFYNNEISEKSEIFDDQFSVERPDGSNFTLKIRSTKLEDSAMYFCASRVGDSGSDTQYFGPGTRLTVL.

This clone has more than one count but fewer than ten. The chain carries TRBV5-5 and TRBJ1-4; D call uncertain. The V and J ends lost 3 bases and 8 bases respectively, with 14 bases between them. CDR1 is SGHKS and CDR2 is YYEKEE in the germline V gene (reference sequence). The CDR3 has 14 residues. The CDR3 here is CASSSGEIREKLFF. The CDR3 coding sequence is TGTGCCAGCAGCTCCGGGGAAATCCGGGAAAAACTGTTTTTT.

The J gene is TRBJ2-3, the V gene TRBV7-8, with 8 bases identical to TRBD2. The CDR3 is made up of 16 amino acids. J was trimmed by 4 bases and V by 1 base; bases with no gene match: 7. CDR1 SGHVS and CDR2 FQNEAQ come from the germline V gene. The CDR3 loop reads CASSLVGSGASDTQYF. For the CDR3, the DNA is TGTGCCAGCAGCTTAGTTGGTAGCGGGGCCTCAGATACGCAGTATTTT.

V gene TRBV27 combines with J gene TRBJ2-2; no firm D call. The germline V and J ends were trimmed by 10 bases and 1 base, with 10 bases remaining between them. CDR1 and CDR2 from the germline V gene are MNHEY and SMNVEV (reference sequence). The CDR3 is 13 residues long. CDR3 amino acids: CATSFLNTGELFF. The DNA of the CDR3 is TGTGCCACTAGTTTCCTGAACACCGGGGAGCTGTTTTTT.

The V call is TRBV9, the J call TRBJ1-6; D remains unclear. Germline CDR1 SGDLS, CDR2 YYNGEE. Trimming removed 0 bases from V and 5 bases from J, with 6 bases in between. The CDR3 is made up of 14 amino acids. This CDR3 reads CASSVERDNSPLHF. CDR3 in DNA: TGTGCCAGCAGCGTAGAAAGAGATAATTCACCCCTCCACTTT.

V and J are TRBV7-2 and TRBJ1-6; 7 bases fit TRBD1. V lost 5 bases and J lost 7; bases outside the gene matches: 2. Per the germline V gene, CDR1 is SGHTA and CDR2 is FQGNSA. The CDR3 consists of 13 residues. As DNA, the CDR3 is TGTGCCAGCAGCCTACAGGGGAATTCACCCCTCCACTTT. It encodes CASSLQGNSPLHF.

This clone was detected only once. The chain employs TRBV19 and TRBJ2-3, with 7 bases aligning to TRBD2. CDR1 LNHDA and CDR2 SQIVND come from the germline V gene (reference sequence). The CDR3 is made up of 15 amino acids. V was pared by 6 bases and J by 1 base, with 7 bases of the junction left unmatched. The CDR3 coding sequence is TGTGCCAGTAGCACCGGGGGGTGGGGCACAGATACGCAGTATTTT. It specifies CASSTGGWGTDTQYF.

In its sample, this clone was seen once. The CDR3 region has the DNA TGTGCCAGTAGTATTCCCAGTGGCTACACCTTC. As protein: CASSIPSGYTF. The chain combines TRBV19 with TRBJ1-2; D not certain. Germline V CDR1 and CDR2: LNHDA, SQIVND (reference sequence). V lost 3 bases, J lost 7 bases, and 6 bases lay in between. The CDR3 has 11 amino acids.

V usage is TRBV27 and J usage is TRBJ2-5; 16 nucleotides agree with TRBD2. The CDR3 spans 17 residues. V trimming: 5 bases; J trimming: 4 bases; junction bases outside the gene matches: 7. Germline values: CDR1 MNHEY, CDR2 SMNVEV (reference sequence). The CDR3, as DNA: TGTGCCAGCAGTCTGGGACTAGCGGGGGGGCCAGCAGAGACCCAGTACTTC. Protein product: CASSLGLAGGPAETQYF.

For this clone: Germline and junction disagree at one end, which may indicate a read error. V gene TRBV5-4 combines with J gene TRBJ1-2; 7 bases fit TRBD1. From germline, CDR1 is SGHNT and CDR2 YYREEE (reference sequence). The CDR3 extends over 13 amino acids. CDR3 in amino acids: CASRRTGYSGYPF. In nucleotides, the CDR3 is TGTGCCAGCAGACGGACAGGCTACAGTGGCTACCCCTTC.

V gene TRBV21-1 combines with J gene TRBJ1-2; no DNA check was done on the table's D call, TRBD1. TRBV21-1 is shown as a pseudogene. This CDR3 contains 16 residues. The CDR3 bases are TGTGCCAGCAGCCCCCAGCTCAGGGGGCGACTAGGTGGCTACACCTTC. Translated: CASSPQLRGRLGGYTF.

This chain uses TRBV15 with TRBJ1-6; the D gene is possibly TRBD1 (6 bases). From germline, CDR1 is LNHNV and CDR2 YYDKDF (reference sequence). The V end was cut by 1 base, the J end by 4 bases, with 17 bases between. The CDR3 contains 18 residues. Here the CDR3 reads CATSRALTSDRYNSPLHF. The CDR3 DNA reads TGTGCCACCAGCAGAGCCCTTACGTCGGACAGATATAATTCACCCCTCCACTTT.

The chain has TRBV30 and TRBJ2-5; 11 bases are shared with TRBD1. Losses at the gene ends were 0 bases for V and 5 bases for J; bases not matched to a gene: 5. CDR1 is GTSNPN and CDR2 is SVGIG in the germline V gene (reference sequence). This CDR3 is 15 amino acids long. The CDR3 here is CAWSVGQGAGETQYF. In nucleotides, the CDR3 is TGTGCCTGGAGTGTCGGACAGGGGGCCGGTGAGACCCAGTACTTC. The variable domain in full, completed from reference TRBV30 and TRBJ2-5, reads SQTIHQWPATLVQPVGSPLSLECTVEGTSNPNLYWYRQAAGRGLQLLFYSVGIGQISSEVPQNLSASRPQDRQFILSSKKLLLSDSGFYLCAWSVGQGAGETQYFGPGTRLLVL.

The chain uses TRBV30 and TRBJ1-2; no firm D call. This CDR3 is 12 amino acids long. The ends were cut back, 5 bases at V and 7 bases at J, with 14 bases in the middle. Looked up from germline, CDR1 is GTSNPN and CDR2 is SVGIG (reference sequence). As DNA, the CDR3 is TGTGCCTGGTTTCGCAGTGGCGGTGGCTACACCTTC. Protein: CAWFRSGGGYTF. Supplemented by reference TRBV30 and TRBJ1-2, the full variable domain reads SQTIHQWPATLVQPVGSPLSLECTVEGTSNPNLYWYRQAAGRGLQLLFYSVGIGQISSEVPQNLSASRPQDRQFILSSKKLLLSDSGFYLCAWFRSGGGYTFGSGTRLTVV.

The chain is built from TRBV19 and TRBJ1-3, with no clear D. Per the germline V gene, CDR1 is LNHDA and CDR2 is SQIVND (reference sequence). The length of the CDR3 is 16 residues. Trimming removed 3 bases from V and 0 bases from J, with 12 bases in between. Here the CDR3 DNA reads TGTGCCAGTAGTATCAACTACGGTTACTCTGGAAACACCATATATTTT. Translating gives CASSINYGYSGNTIYF.

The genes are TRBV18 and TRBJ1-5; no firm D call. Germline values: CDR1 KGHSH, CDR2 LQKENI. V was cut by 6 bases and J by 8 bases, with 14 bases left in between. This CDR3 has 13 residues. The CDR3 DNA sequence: TGTGCCAGCTCCCCCACAGATGTGGAGCCCCAGCATTTT. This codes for CASSPTDVEPQHF.

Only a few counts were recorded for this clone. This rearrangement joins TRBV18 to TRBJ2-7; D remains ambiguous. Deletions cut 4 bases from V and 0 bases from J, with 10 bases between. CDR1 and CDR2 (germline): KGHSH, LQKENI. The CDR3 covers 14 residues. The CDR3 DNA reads TGTGCCAGCTCACTCACAAGGAGCTCCTACGAGCAGTACTTC. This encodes CASSLTRSSYEQYF.

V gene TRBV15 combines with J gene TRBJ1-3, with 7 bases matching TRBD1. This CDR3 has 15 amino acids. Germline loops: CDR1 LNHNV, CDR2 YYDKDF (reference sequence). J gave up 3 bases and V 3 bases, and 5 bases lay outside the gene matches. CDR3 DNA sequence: TGTGCCACCAGCAGGAAGGGGGCCGTTGGAAACACCATATATTTT. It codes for CATSRKGAVGNTIYF.

CDR3 DNA sequence: TGTGCCAGCTCACCAAGGGACAGTCCCCTAGGCTACACCTTC. It translates to CASSPRDSPLGYTF. The chain combines TRBV18 with TRBJ1-2; 7 bases map to TRBD1. The CDR3 has 14 amino acids. Germline assignment: CDR1 KGHSH and CDR2 LQKENI. V lost 2 bases, J lost 8 bases, and 8 bases stayed unmatched.